This record concerns one T cell receptor beta chain sequence. What it binds is unknown. One end of the junction fails to match germline, which may point to a read error. The CDR3 extends 3 residues past the end of the read, so its final part is completed from the germline J gene. The sample belongs to a study of T cells in women clearing cervical HPV infection. Study conclusions and caveats: Cases and controls were distinguished at AUC roughly 0.86 by richness and V genes. CIN3+ cases had significantly higher TCR repertoire richness than controls, but evenness did not differ. Cases carried less TRBV6-7 than controls: approximately 0.1% versus 0.16%.

Germline V gene sequence: CDR1 SGHTA, CDR2 FQGTGA. The CDR3 consists of 16 residues. TCRdb's table, derived via immunoSEQ multiplex PCR, lists solely in-frame clones and lacks some. The sample table includes over 30,000 clones. The source material was blood buffy coat. This clonotype originated in a woman aged 18-69 years with a cervical HPV16 infection that either progressed to CIN3+ or cleared (not recorded which). The rearrangement links TRBV7-3 to TRBJ2-6, with TRBD1 matching over 7 bases. CDR3 protein: CASSVTTGRGANVLTF. CDR3 DNA (partial): TGTGCCAGCAGCGTAACGACAGGGAGAGGGGCCAACGTC.